What follows are 25 T cell receptor beta chains derived from one specimen sequenced in a study of beta chain features in type 1 diabetes. What was sequenced were expressed TCRB transcripts, since all of the isolated RNA had been reverse transcribed. Assay used: immunoSEQ multiplex PCR; TCRdb lists only in-frame clones, some missing. The table includes roughly 150,000 clones, 11% detected once. Sequencing input: central memory CD4+ T cells from blood. The receptor set was obtained from a young man in good health.

This clone was seen a handful of times. This chain's CDR3 is CASSVAPGQGEYF. In nucleotides, the CDR3 is TGTGCCAGCAGCGTAGCCCCGGGACAGGGGGAGTATTTT. This chain links TRBV9 with TRBJ2-3, with 11 nucleotides matching TRBD1. V trimming: 0 bases; J trimming: 13 bases; junction bases outside the gene matches: 4. Per the germline V gene, CDR1 is SGDLS and CDR2 is YYNGEE. The CDR3 is made up of 13 amino acids.

As DNA, the CDR3 is TGTGCCAGCAGAACTGGAGCCTCTGGGGCCAACGTCCTGACTTTC. This translates into CASRTGASGANVLTF. The chain joins TRBV28 to TRBJ2-6; D gene ambiguous. Trimming took off 6 bases at V and 0 bases at J, with 9 bases between the two ends. Germline CDR1 reads MDHEN; CDR2 reads SYDVKM. The CDR3 extends over 15 amino acids.

The gene calls are TRBV28 and TRBJ1-5, with unresolved D. The CDR3 covers 16 residues. Germline V CDR1 and CDR2: MDHEN, SYDVKM. The V gene lost 4 bases and the J gene lost 2 bases, with 15 bases spanning the gap. The CDR3 loop reads CASSSYTRGGNQPQHF. The CDR3 nucleotides read TGTGCCAGCAGTTCCTATACACGTGGGGGCAATCAGCCCCAGCATTTT.

This clone was detected a few times. The V call is TRBV5-4, the J call TRBJ2-5; 9 bases agree with TRBD1. The germline CDR1 and CDR2 sequences are SGHNT and YYREEE (reference sequence). The CDR3 runs 14 residues. The trim removed 6 bases at V and 3 bases at J, leaving 6 bases unmatched. The CDR3 spells CASTPGQGKETQYF. For the CDR3, the DNA is TGTGCCAGCACCCCCGGACAGGGGAAAGAGACCCAGTACTTC.

The V gene is TRBV5-6, the J gene TRBJ1-1; tentative D call: TRBD1 (6 bases). Germline lookup yields CDR1 SGHDT and CDR2 YYEEEE. With 4 bases removed from V and 5 bases from J, the gap between germline ends came to 18 bases. The CDR3 runs to 15 residues. The CDR3 here is CASSPWFRGSTEAFF. The DNA for the CDR3 is TGTGCCAGCAGCCCATGGTTCAGGGGTAGTACTGAAGCTTTCTTT.

This clone turned up a few times. The chain carries TRBV9 and TRBJ2-3; the D is unclear. Germline CDR1 is SGDLS and CDR2 is YYNGEE. CDR3 length: 15 residues. The V end lost 0 bases, the J end lost 2 bases, and 10 bases lay between the germline ends. The CDR3 DNA follows: TGTGCCAGCAGCGTAGGTTATTTTGACACAGATACGCAGTATTTT. Its protein is CASSVGYFDTDTQYF.

This clone was seen a few times. This sequence joins TRBV2 and TRBJ2-2; D gene uncertain. This CDR3 contains 12 residues. Germline V CDR1 and CDR2: SNHLY, FYNNEI. V was pared by 6 bases and J by 9 bases, with 11 bases between. The CDR3 DNA sequence: TGTGCCAGCAGCCGATCCAGTAGGGAGCTGTTTTTT. Translating gives CASSRSSRELFF.

This clone was seen only a few times. The chain uses TRBV27 and TRBJ2-3; D is unclear. This CDR3 comprises 15 residues. Per the germline V gene, CDR1 is MNHEY and CDR2 is SMNVEV (reference sequence). V was pared by 4 bases and J by 3 bases, with 14 bases between. CDR3 in DNA: TGTGCCAGCAGTTCAGACGCCTATGGGACAGATACGCAGTATTTT. This encodes CASSSDAYGTDTQYF.

This chain links TRBV5-1 with TRBJ2-7, with 14 bases aligning to TRBD2. This CDR3 spans 16 amino acids. The trim removed 3 bases at V and 5 bases at J, leaving 7 bases unmatched. Germline CDR1 SGHRS, CDR2 YFSETQ. The CDR3 spells CASSSNPGLAGDEQYF. CDR3 coding DNA: TGCGCCAGCAGCTCAAACCCGGGACTAGCGGGGGACGAGCAGTACTTC. Full variable domain (remainder filled in from reference TRBV5-1 and TRBJ2-7): KAGVTQTPRYLIKTRGQQVTLSCSPISGHRSVSWYQQTPGQGLQFLFEYFSETQRNKGNFPGRFSGRQFSNSRSEMNVSTLELGDSALYLCASSSNPGLAGDEQYFGPGTRLTVT.

This clone has at least ten counts. The chain recombines TRBV7-9 with TRBJ2-7; TRBD1 matches 8 bases. The CDR3 extends over 15 amino acids. With V trimmed by 5 bases and J by 7 bases, 13 bases remained unmatched. CDR1 is SEHNR, CDR2 FQNEAQ, per germline (reference sequence). The CDR3 loop is CASSPLLDRGVEQYF. Written as DNA, the CDR3 is TGTGCCAGCAGCCCACTGCTAGACAGGGGAGTTGAGCAGTACTTC.

The chain has TRBV9 and TRBJ2-5, with D unresolved. Trimming removed 0 bases at V and 0 bases at J, with 0 bases between. Looked up from germline, CDR1 is SGDLS and CDR2 is YYNGEE. This CDR3 spans 12 amino acids. The CDR3 nucleotides read TGTGCCAGCAGCGTAGACCAAGAGACCCAGTACTTC. This gives the protein CASSVDQETQYF.

This clone was seen a few times. The rearrangement links TRBV5-4 to TRBJ2-5; no clear D. The CDR3 runs to 13 residues. The V and J ends lost 0 bases and 1 base respectively, with 4 bases between them. CDR1 and CDR2 (germline): SGHNT, YYREEE (reference sequence). The CDR3 sequence: CASSLALQETQYF. The CDR3, as DNA: TGTGCCAGCAGCTTGGCCCTCCAAGAGACCCAGTACTTC.

This clone was counted only a few times. The chain carries TRBV4-3 and TRBJ2-6, with D hard to call. V lost 4 bases and J 0 bases, leaving 13 bases between the germline ends. Germline assignment: CDR1 LGHNA and CDR2 YSLEER. The length of the CDR3 is 17 residues. The chain's CDR3 is CASSPKDVSSGANVLTF. CDR3 DNA sequence: TGCGCCAGCAGCCCTAAGGACGTAAGCTCTGGGGCCAACGTCCTGACTTTC.

The CDR3 spells CAWDRGKPDTQYF. In nucleotides, the CDR3 is TGTGCCTGGGATAGGGGGAAGCCAGATACGCAGTATTTT. The chain couples TRBV30 to TRBJ2-3; D might be TRBD1 (6 bases). This CDR3 has 13 amino acids. The V and J ends lost 5 bases and 4 bases respectively, with 13 bases between them. Germline V lookup: CDR1 GTSNPN, CDR2 SVGIG (reference sequence). Combining the CDR3 with reference TRBV30 and TRBJ2-3 gives the whole variable domain SQTIHQWPATLVQPVGSPLSLECTVEGTSNPNLYWYRQAAGRGLQLLFYSVGIGQISSEVPQNLSASRPQDRQFILSSKKLLLSDSGFYLCAWDRGKPDTQYFGPGTRLTVL.

DNA of the CDR3: TGTGCCAGCAGCGTGGGCGGGCCTCACCAAGAGACCCAGTACTTC. This encodes CASSVGGPHQETQYF. The V call is TRBV9, the J call TRBJ2-5, with a weak D call TRBD2 (5 bases). V lost 2 bases and J 0 bases, leaving 11 bases between the germline ends. The CDR3 extends over 15 amino acids. Per the germline V gene, CDR1 is SGDLS and CDR2 is YYNGEE.

This clone was seen a handful of times. The chain has TRBV5-1 and TRBJ2-7; 8 nucleotides agree with TRBD1. Germline CDR1 and CDR2: SGHRS and YFSETQ. This CDR3 has 16 residues. After removal of 3 bases from V and 4 bases from J, the junction contained 12 bases not matched to a gene. CDR3 protein: CASSSSTQGAGYEQYF. CDR3 in DNA: TGCGCCAGCAGCTCCAGCACCCAGGGGGCAGGGTACGAGCAGTACTTC. The full variable domain, in which reference TRBV5-1 and TRBJ2-7 provide the parts outside the CDR3, is KAGVTQTPRYLIKTRGQQVTLSCSPISGHRSVSWYQQTPGQGLQFLFEYFSETQRNKGNFPGRFSGRQFSNSRSEMNVSTLELGDSALYLCASSSSTQGAGYEQYFGPGTRLTVT.

This clone has more than one count but fewer than ten. In nucleotides, the CDR3 is TGTGCCATCCGGCAGGAGTTTAGTTCACCCCTCCACTTT. Its translation is CAIRQEFSSPLHF. This sequence joins TRBV10-3 and TRBJ1-6; unclear D gene. The V end lost 8 bases, the J end lost 9 bases, and 14 bases lay between the germline ends. This CDR3 has 13 amino acids. Germline-derived CDR1 and CDR2 are ENHRY and SYGVKD.

This clone was seen more than once but under ten times. J is TRBJ2-3 and V is TRBV2; D might be TRBD2 (5 bases). The V end lost 3 bases, the J end lost 4 bases, and 14 bases lay between the germline ends. The germline gives CDR1 SNHLY, CDR2 FYNNEI. The CDR3 runs to 15 residues. This CDR3 reads CASSDHGGTADTQYF. CDR3 in DNA: TGTGCCAGCAGTGATCACGGAGGTACAGCAGATACGCAGTATTTT. Complete variable domain (other parts from reference TRBV2 and TRBJ2-3): EPEVTQTPSHQVTQMGQEVILRCVPISNHLYFYWYRQILGQKVEFLVSFYNNEISEKSEIFDDQFSVERPDGSNFTLKIRSTKLEDSAMYFCASSDHGGTADTQYFGPGTRLTVL.

This chain joins TRBV2 and TRBJ2-3, with D possibly matching TRBD2 (5 bases). CDR3 size: 14 residues. Trimming shortened V by 6 bases and J by 4 bases, and 14 bases separated the two germline ends. The germline V gene has CDR1 SNHLY and CDR2 FYNNEI. This chain's CDR3 is CASSSGRAPDTQYF. The CDR3 nucleotides read TGTGCCAGCAGCTCGGGAAGGGCTCCAGATACGCAGTATTTT. Complete variable domain (other parts from reference TRBV2 and TRBJ2-3): EPEVTQTPSHQVTQMGQEVILRCVPISNHLYFYWYRQILGQKVEFLVSFYNNEISEKSEIFDDQFSVERPDGSNFTLKIRSTKLEDSAMYFCASSSGRAPDTQYFGPGTRLTVL.

This clone has a single count. The V call is TRBV7-9, the J call TRBJ1-4, with 11 bases lining up with TRBD1. CDR3 length: 14 residues. The germline V gene encodes CDR1 SEHNR and CDR2 FQNEAQ (reference sequence). With V trimmed by 8 bases and J by 6 bases, 5 bases remained unmatched. This CDR3 is CASVSDRGHEKLFF. The CDR3 region has the DNA TGTGCCAGCGTCTCGGACAGGGGGCATGAAAAACTGTTTTTT.

This clone showed up just a few times. The chain employs TRBV7-2 and TRBJ2-5; D is undetermined. The length of the CDR3 is 15 residues. Deletions cut 5 bases from V and 1 base from J, with 14 bases between. Germline V gives CDR1 SGHTA, CDR2 FQGNSA. CDR3 sequence (DNA): TGTGCCAGCAGCCCCCCGGGCTTACGCCAAGAGACCCAGTACTTC. Translated, it gives CASSPPGLRQETQYF. The full variable domain, in which reference TRBV7-2 and TRBJ2-5 provide the parts outside the CDR3, is GAGVSQSPSNKVTEKGKDVELRCDPISGHTALYWYRQSLGQGLEFLIYFQGNSAPDKSGLPSDRFSAERTGGSVSTLTIQRTQQEDSAVYLCASSPPGLRQETQYFGPGTRLLVL.

This clone was counted between two and nine times. The gene calls are TRBV9 and TRBJ2-3, with D perhaps matching TRBD2 (7 bases). This CDR3 contains 16 residues. Per the germline V gene, CDR1 is SGDLS and CDR2 is YYNGEE. Trimming took off 4 bases at V and 4 bases at J, with 19 bases between the two ends. Here the CDR3 reads CASSPQRGGVPDTQYF. The CDR3 DNA reads TGTGCCAGCAGCCCCCAAAGGGGGGGCGTCCCAGATACGCAGTATTTT.

This clone occurred a few times. The chain combines TRBV6-5 with TRBJ2-1, with D possibly called TRBD1 or TRBD2 (7 bases each). Germline CDR1 is MNHEY and CDR2 is SVGAGI. Trimming cost V 2 bases and J 8 bases, with 16 bases left between them. This CDR3 contains 15 residues. CDR3 sequence: CASSYRSGGGYEQFF. In nucleotides, the CDR3 is TGTGCCAGCAGTTACCGGTCAGGGGGAGGGTATGAGCAGTTCTTC.

The V call is TRBV6-1, the J call TRBJ1-2, with D unclear. The CDR3 spans 14 residues. V was clipped by 4 bases and J by 7 bases, with 16 bases between them. Germline CDR1 and CDR2: MNHNS and SASEGT. As DNA, the CDR3 is TGTGCCAGCAGTGGGGGTCCCGGAGACCTTGGCTACACCTTC. This encodes CASSGGPGDLGYTF.

Only a few counts were recorded for this clone. The CDR3 is CASSLAGLGHYEQYF. The CDR3 nucleotides read TGTGCCAGCAGCTTAGCGGGTCTGGGGCACTACGAGCAGTACTTC. The chain joins TRBV7-2 to TRBJ2-7; TRBD1 is a possible D gene (5 bases). Trimming left V 0 bases short and J 3 bases short, with 12 bases between. Germline loops: CDR1 SGHTA, CDR2 FQGNSA. This CDR3 region has 15 residues.